These 11 T cell receptor delta chains share one sample of origin, sequenced in a study of γδ T cells in repeated Plasmodium falciparum infection. Bulk repertoires came from Vgamma9/Vdelta2+ or Vdelta2-negative gammadelta T cells flow-sorted from PBMC. TCRdb called clones from the multiplex PCR reads again using CATT. The sample yields 90,000 or so delta-chain clones, 0.9% to 1% seen once. Sequencing was carried out using gamma-delta T cells from blood. These receptors were obtained from a pool of human donors (malaria-infected and uninfected, not separated).

With respect to this clone: The TCRdb protein comes from a much larger clone and disagrees with this DNA's translation at residue 12, likely due to a read error; the protein given here is derived from the DNA. The gene calls are TRDV1 and TRDJ1, with TRDD3 identical over 9 bases. TCRdb gives no J gene; it was assigned here by matching the DNA to germline. V was clipped by 3 bases and J by 4 bases; unmatched bases: 27. This CDR3 is built from 22 residues. The germline V gene encodes CDR1 TSWWSYY and CDR2 QGS. The CDR3 DNA reads as TGTGCTCTTGGGGACTCCCCTCCTAAAGGGGATAGGGGATACGGGAAAGGCGATAAACTCATCTTT. Encoded protein: CALGDSPPKGDRGYGKGDKLIF.

The table lists this clone with a few counts. This DNA's translation differs at residue 11 from TCRdb's protein, which comes from a much larger clone; a read error is likely, and the protein shown is translated from the DNA. The chain carries TRDV1 and TRDJ1, with TRDD3 as a possible D gene (5 bases). Deletions cut 6 bases from V and 3 bases from J, with 20 bases between. This CDR3 has 16 amino acids. From germline, CDR1 is TSWWSYY and CDR2 QGS. The CDR3 region is CALGGICELKADKLIF. CDR3 DNA sequence: TGTGCTCTTGGTGGGATCTGCGAACTTAAAGCCGATAAACTCATCTTT.

As to this clone: The protein TCRdb lists belongs to a much larger clone and differs from this DNA's translation at residue 8, which points to a read error; the protein shown is made from the DNA. The rearrangement joins TRDV2 to TRDJ1; the D gene is possibly TRDD2 (5 bases). Since TCRdb gives no J gene, matching the DNA to germline was used here to assign it. CDR3 length: 18 residues. Deletions cut 3 bases from V and 6 bases from J, with 28 bases between. CDR1 is GEAIGNYY and CDR2 is EKD in the germline V gene. DNA for the CDR3: TGTGCCTGTGACCCTTCTCATCCCCGACCGGGTGGCGATAATAAACTCATCTTT. Translated: CACDPSHPRPGGDNKLIF.

This clone was picked up a small number of times. The TCRdb record carries a much larger clone's protein, which differs from this DNA's translation at residue 6; a read error is the likely cause, and the protein listed here is the DNA translation. The chain recombines TRDV2 with TRDJ1; 10 nucleotides agree with TRDD3. TCRdb gives no J gene; it was assigned here by matching the DNA to germline. This CDR3 has 19 amino acids. Germline CDR1 is GEAIGNYY and CDR2 is EKD. The junction had 12 bases not matched to a gene; V was cut back by 0 bases and J by 0 bases. CDR3 nucleotide sequence: TGTGCCTGTGACACCGTGGGCCATACTGGGGGATGGTACACCGATAAACTCATCTTT. This encodes CACDTVGHTGGWYTDKLIF.

This clone was observed a handful of times. This probably arose from a read error, given a far larger clone one base away. The sample has other DNA sequences that encode this CDR3 too. The rearrangement uses TRDV1 and TRDJ1; D is possibly TRDD3 (6 bases). Germline loops: CDR1 TSWWSYY, CDR2 QGS. V was shortened by 1 base and J by 0 bases, with 27 bases between the two germline ends. This CDR3 spans 21 amino acids. In nucleotides, the CDR3 is TGTGCTCTTGGGGAACGTGGTGGGGGGTACGGGGGGACTCAGTACACCGATAAACTCATCTTT. This sequence encodes CALGERGGGYGGTQYTDKLIF.

This clone appeared a few times. The protein held in TCRdb is that of a much larger clone and does not match this DNA's translation at residue 13, likely because of a read error; the protein shown is translated from the DNA. J is TRDJ1 and V is TRDV1; D gene ambiguous. The J gene was not available in TCRdb and was assigned here by matching the DNA to germline segments. Trimming removed 3 bases from V and 9 bases from J, with 23 bases in between. The CDR3 runs 16 residues. CDR1 is TSWWSYY and CDR2 is QGS in the germline V gene. For the CDR3, the DNA is TGTGCTCTTGGGGACACGATCCTTTTGCCGGGTGGTGAACTCATCTTT. Encoded protein: CALGDTILLPGGELIF.

Details on this clone: Only one base separates this from a far larger clonotype, so it likely reflects a read error. Other DNA sequences of this sample code for an identical CDR3. The genes are TRDV1 and TRDJ1, with 13 bases that match TRDD3. Here the J gene came from matching the DNA to germline, since TCRdb omits it. CDR3 size: 21 residues. The germline V gene has CDR1 TSWWSYY and CDR2 QGS. J gave up 0 bases and V 3 bases, and 16 bases lay outside the gene matches. DNA for the CDR3: TGTGCTCTTGGGGATCTTCCCCTGGCGTACTGGGGGATACGAGACACCGATAAACTCATCTTT. Translation gives CALGDLPLAYWGIRDTDKLIF.

There are a few counts of this clone. The protein recorded in TCRdb matches a much larger clone and deviates from this DNA's translation at residue 19, suggesting a read error; the protein here is obtained by translating the DNA. This chain's CDR3 is CALGAPSYPLPLQREYMGELIF. CDR3 coding DNA: TGTGCTCTTGGGGCACCTTCGTATCCATTACCGCTCCAGAGGGAATATATGGGTGAACTCATCTTT. The chain is built from TRDV1 and TRDJ1, with a weak D call TRDD2 (5 bases). TCRdb supplies no J gene; here it was assigned by aligning the nucleotide sequence to germline. The CDR3 extends over 22 amino acids. With 4 bases removed from V and 9 bases from J, the gap between germline ends came to 42 bases. Germline-derived CDR1 and CDR2 are TSWWSYY and QGS.

Worth noting for this clone: The mismatch at residue 17 between this DNA's translation and the TCRdb protein of a much larger clone likely reflects a read error; the protein shown is translated from the DNA. CDR3 sequence reads: CALGRPHSSGLGGYSYADKLIF. The CDR3 DNA reads as TGTGCTCTTGGCCGGCCACATTCTTCAGGTCTGGGGGGCTATTCTTACGCCGATAAACTCATCTTT. This chain connects TRDV1 to TRDJ1; 7 bases agree with TRDD3. Germline assignment: CDR1 TSWWSYY and CDR2 QGS. The CDR3 consists of 22 residues. The ends lost 6 bases at V and 3 bases at J; junction bases unmatched: 31.

This clone has at least ten counts. In the same sample, other DNA sequences code for this CDR3. V gene TRDV1 combines with J gene TRDJ1; the match to TRDD3 covers 12 bases. As TCRdb names no J gene, one was assigned here on the basis of a DNA match to germline. From germline, CDR1 is TSWWSYY and CDR2 QGS. The junction had 20 bases not matched to a gene; V was cut back by 0 bases and J by 3 bases. The length of the CDR3 is 22 residues. Here the CDR3 DNA reads TGTGCTCTTGGGGAACTGCCCTCCTTCCTAAGGGACTGGGGGATACCTGCCGATAAACTCATCTTT. This encodes CALGELPSFLRDWGIPADKLIF.

In regard to this clone: A far larger clone is off by one base, so a read error is likely. This specimen includes other DNA sequences encoding the same CDR3. The chain recombines TRDV1 with TRDJ1; 7 nucleotides align to TRDD3. TCRdb does not report a J gene; here it was assigned by matching the DNA to germline references. This CDR3 has 25 residues. Germline loops: CDR1 TSWWSYY, CDR2 QGS. This CDR3 reads CALGESSTPMRPRLGSAHPADKLIF. DNA of the CDR3: TGTGCCCTTGGGGAATCCAGCACTCCTATGAGGCCCCGACTGGGGTCGGCTCATCCGGCTGATAAACTCATCTTT.